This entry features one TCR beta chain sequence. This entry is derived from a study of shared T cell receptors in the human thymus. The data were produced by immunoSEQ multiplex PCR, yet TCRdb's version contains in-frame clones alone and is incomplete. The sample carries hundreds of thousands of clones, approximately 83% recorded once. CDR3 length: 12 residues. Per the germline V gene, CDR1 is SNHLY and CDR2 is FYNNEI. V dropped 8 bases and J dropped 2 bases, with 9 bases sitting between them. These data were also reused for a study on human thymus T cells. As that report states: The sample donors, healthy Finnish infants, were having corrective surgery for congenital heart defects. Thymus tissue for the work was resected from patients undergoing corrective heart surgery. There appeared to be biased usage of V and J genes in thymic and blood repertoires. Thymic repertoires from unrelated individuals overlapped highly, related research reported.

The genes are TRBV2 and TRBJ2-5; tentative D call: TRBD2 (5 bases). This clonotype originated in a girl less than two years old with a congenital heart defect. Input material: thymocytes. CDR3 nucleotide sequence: TGTGCCAGCGGTGGGGAGCAAGAGACCCAGTACTTC. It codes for CASGGEQETQYF. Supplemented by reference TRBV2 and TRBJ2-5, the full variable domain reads EPEVTQTPSHQVTQMGQEVILRCVPISNHLYFYWYRQILGQKVEFLVSFYNNEISEKSEIFDDQFSVERPDGSNFTLKIRSTKLEDSAMYFCASGGEQETQYFGPGTRLLVL.